This T cell receptor (beta chain) derives from a study of T cell responses to AZD1222 COVID-19 vaccine. Produced via immunoSEQ multiplex PCR; TCRdb's table is partial and in-frame only. The sample records roughly 93,000 clones, 90% being singletons. Germline V CDR1 and CDR2: LNHDA, SQIVND (reference sequence). After removal of 7 bases from V and 2 bases from J, the junction contained 10 bases not matched to a gene. The CDR3 runs to 15 residues. A word on this clone: What it binds is unknown.

The study's findings and limits: Repertoires in all cases were sampled only once the peak T cell response had passed.

The chain recombines TRBV19 with TRBJ2-7; 8 bases agree with TRBD1. This clonotype originated in an adult in good health. The source material was peripheral blood, sampled on day 0 of AZD1222 vaccination. The CDR3 region has the DNA TGTGCCAGTACCCAGGACAGGGCTAAGACCTACGAGCAGTACTTC. Its protein is CASTQDRAKTYEQYF.